This TCR beta chain appears in the sequencing data of a study of response to subunit inactivated influenza vaccine. Study-wide results and limits: Authors suggested few new T cells are recruited by each seasonal influenza vaccination.

TCRdb re-called the RT-PCR reads through MiXCR, storing one row per CDR3 protein. Among a few hundred thousand distinct CDR3 sequences listed, just over 20% were seen once. This clonotype was seen only a few times. The target antigen is unknown. The CDR3 sequence is 15 residues long. V was shortened by 8 bases and J by 5 bases, with 18 bases between the two germline ends. Sequenced here: PBMCs from blood, sampled about 19 months after vaccination. V and J are TRBV12-3 or TRBV12-4 and TRBJ2-2; no reliable D call. The clonotype was recovered from a man between 50 and 70 years old who received an inactivated influenza vaccine. The CDR3: CASGLSPFGTGELFF. CDR3 sequence (DNA): TGTGCCAGCGGATTGTCTCCCTTTGGGACCGGGGAGCTGTTTTTT.